Listed below are T cell receptor beta chains from one sample, sequenced in a study of CD8 T cells in ankylosing spondylitis. One entry per CDR3 protein results from TCRdb running MiXCR on the 5' RACE reads. Among about 140,000 distinct CDR3 sequences, roughly 30% were seen once, and the ten largest hold about 5.5%. Sequencing was done on a sample of synovial fluid, either unsorted or a sorted T cell fraction (not recorded which). The source of these receptors is a male donor with ankylosing spondylitis. CDR3s include the opening cysteine and the closing phenylalanine or tryptophan. The order of the fields is V gene, D gene, clone size, J gene, CDR3 length, CDR3 protein, CDR3 DNA. The D gene is left open where the match is weak. Only part of the rows carry a size: once, few, many, or a class if the clone is expanded.

V: TRBV2; D: -; size: few; J: TRBJ1-2; length: 12; CDR3: CASKRDGDGYTF; DNA: TGTGCCAGCAAAAGGGATGGGGACGGCTACACCTTC
V: TRBV12-3/TRBV12-4; D: -; size: -; J: TRBJ2-1; length: 17; CDR3: CASSFERQAGSYNEQFF; DNA: TGTGCCAGCAGTTTTGAAAGACAGGCCGGCTCCTACAATGAGCAGTTCTTC
V: TRBV7-9; D: -; size: -; J: TRBJ2-3; length: 14; CDR3: CASSATRPPDTQYF; DNA: TGTGCCAGCAGCGCAACCCGACCACCAGATACGCAGTATTTT
V: TRBV2; D: -; size: many; J: TRBJ2-1; length: 15; CDR3: CASSPSRGSYNEQFF; DNA: TGTGCCAGCAGTCCTAGTCGGGGTTCCTACAATGAGCAGTTCTTC
V: TRBV29-1; D: -; size: -; J: TRBJ2-3; length: 14; CDR3: CSVDRRAKIDTQYF; DNA: TGCAGCGTTGACCGGAGGGCCAAGATAGATACGCAGTATTTT
V: TRBV11-2; D: -; size: -; J: TRBJ2-4; length: 13; CDR3: CASRSLAKNIQYF; DNA: TGTGCCAGCAGAAGTCTAGCCAAAAACATTCAGTACTTC
V: TRBV6-5; D: TRBD1; size: -; J: TRBJ2-1; length: 15; CDR3: CASSLKTGGTNEQFF; DNA: TGTGCCAGCAGTTTGAAGACAGGGGGTACGAATGAGCAGTTCTTC
V: TRBV6-1; D: -; size: many; J: TRBJ2-7; length: 15; CDR3: CASTPFRDTGSKQYF; DNA: TGTGCCAGCACCCCTTTCCGGGACACAGGATCAAAGCAGTACTTC
V: TRBV20-1; D: -; size: -; J: TRBJ1-4; length: 13; CDR3: CSARDPLGEKLFF; DNA: TGCAGTGCTAGAGACCCCCTAGGGGAAAAACTGTTTTTT
V: TRBV24-1; D: -; size: -; J: TRBJ2-3; length: 14; CDR3: CATSAPRGKDTQYF; DNA: TGTGCCACCAGTGCCCCCAGGGGTAAAGATACGCAGTATTTT
V: TRBV18; D: TRBD1; size: many; J: TRBJ1-4; length: 15; CDR3: CASSPQGATNEKLFF; DNA: TGTGCCAGCTCACCCCAGGGGGCAACTAATGAAAAACTGTTTTTT
V: TRBV28; D: -; size: few; J: TRBJ2-7; length: 12; CDR3: CASNTGPYEQYF; DNA: TGTGCCAGCAATACAGGGCCCTACGAGCAGTACTTC
V: TRBV7-8; D: TRBD1; size: -; J: TRBJ2-7; length: 12; CDR3: CASSFRGQEQYF; DNA: TGTGCCAGCAGCTTCAGGGGGCAAGAGCAGTACTTC
V: TRBV12-3/TRBV12-4; D: -; size: few; J: TRBJ2-7; length: 13; CDR3: CASSITQGGEQYF; DNA: TGTGCCAGCAGCATCACGCAGGGCGGGGAGCAGTACTTC
V: TRBV3-1; D: -; size: -; J: TRBJ2-6; length: 17; CDR3: CASSQDPRGAGANVLTF; DNA: TGTGCCAGCAGCCAAGACCCTAGGGGTGCTGGGGCCAACGTCCTGACTTTC
V: TRBV4-3; D: TRBD2; size: -; J: TRBJ2-7; length: 16; CDR3: CASSQGAGTSHYEQYF; DNA: TGCGCCAGCAGCCAGGGAGCCGGGACTAGTCATTACGAGCAGTACTTC
V: TRBV20-1; D: -; size: -; J: TRBJ1-2; length: 12; CDR3: CSARGGPPDYTF; DNA: TGCAGTGCTAGAGGGGGACCCCCCGACTACACCTTC
V: TRBV27; D: TRBD2; size: -; J: TRBJ2-5; length: 13; CDR3: CASRTSGGETQYF; DNA: TGTGCCAGCAGGACTAGCGGCGGGGAGACCCAGTACTTC
V: TRBV5-5; D: -; size: -; J: TRBJ2-7; length: 14; CDR3: CASSLQGNSYEQYF; DNA: TGTGCCAGCAGCCTCCAGGGTAACTCCTACGAGCAGTACTTC
V: TRBV7-9; D: TRBD1; size: -; J: TRBJ1-5; length: 16; CDR3: CASSLATGTDNQPQHF; DNA: TGTGCCAGCAGCTTAGCTACCGGGACAGATAATCAGCCCCAGCATTTT